This T cell receptor beta chain was sequenced for a study of graft-versus-host responses after intestinal transplantation. Trimming took off 1 base at V and 0 bases at J, with 10 bases between the two ends. Germline CDR1 is MNHNS and CDR2 is SASEGT. This CDR3 region has 15 residues. The authors processed graft tissue to release intraepithelial and lamina propria lymphocytes. Measured with immunoSEQ multiplex PCR; TCRdb has only the in-frame clones, and not every one. The profile shows approximately 12,000 clones, around three quarters of them singletons. The starting material was ileum tissue, obtained less than 150 days after intestinal transplantation. The receptor comes from a human patient who received an intestinal transplant, so some T cells may come from the graft donor. V is TRBV6-1 and J is TRBJ2-7; unclear D gene. In nucleotides, the CDR3 is TGTGCCAGCAGTGAAGGCCTCTCGGGCTCCTACGAGCAGTACTTC. This translates into CASSEGLSGSYEQYF.